This T cell receptor (beta chain) was sequenced in a study of blood T cell repertoires in COVID-19. J was trimmed by 5 bases and V by 7 bases; bases with no gene match: 10. The CDR3 runs 14 residues. Germline V gene sequence: CDR1 MRHNA, CDR2 SNTAGT. The table came from immunoSEQ multiplex PCR; TCRdb's copy has only in-frame clones and leaves some out. The table records about 180,000 clones, around 87% of them present only once. Material for sequencing was peripheral blood. The source is a man aged 35 to 55 with active or convalescent COVID-19. The chain employs TRBV6-4 and TRBJ1-2; 7 nucleotides match TRBD1. The DNA of the CDR3 is TGTGCCAGCAAGGACTCGACAGGGCATTATGGCTACACCTTC. Its translation is CASKDSTGHYGYTF.